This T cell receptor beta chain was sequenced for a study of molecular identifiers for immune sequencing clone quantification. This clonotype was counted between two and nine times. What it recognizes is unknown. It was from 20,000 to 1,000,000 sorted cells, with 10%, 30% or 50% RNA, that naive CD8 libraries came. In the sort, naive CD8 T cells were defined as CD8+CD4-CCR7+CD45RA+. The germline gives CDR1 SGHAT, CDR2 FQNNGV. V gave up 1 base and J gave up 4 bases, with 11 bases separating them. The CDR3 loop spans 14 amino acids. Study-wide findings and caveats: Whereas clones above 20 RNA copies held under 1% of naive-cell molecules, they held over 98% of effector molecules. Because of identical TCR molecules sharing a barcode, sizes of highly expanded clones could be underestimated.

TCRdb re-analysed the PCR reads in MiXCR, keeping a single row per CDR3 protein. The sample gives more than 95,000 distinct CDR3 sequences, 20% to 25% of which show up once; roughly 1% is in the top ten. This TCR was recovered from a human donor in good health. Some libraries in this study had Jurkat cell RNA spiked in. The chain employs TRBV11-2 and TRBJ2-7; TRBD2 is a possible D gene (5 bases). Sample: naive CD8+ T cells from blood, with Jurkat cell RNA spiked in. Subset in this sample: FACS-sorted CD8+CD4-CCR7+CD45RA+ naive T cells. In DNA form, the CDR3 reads TGTGCCAGCAGCTTAGGGTTGGAGGTATACGAGCAGTACTTC. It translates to CASSLGLEVYEQYF.